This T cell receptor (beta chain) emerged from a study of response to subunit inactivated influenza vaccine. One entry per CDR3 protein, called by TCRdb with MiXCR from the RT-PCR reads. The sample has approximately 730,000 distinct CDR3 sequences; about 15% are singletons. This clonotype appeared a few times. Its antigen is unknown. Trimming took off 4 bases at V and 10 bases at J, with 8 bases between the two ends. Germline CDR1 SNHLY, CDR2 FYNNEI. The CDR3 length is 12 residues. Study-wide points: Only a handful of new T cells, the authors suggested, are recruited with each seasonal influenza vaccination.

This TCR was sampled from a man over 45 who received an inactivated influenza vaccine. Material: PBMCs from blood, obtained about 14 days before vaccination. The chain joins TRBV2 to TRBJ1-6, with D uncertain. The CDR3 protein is CASSALGSPLHF. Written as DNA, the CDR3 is TGTGCCAGCAGTGCTCTGGGATCACCCCTCCACTTT.